The subject of this entry is one T cell receptor (beta chain). This clonotype was found many times. Its antigen target is currently unknown. Base qualities are not at hand, and no much larger clone is one base apart. RNA from unsorted whole blood was extracted with TRIzol reagent, and germline DNA was obtained with the DNeasy Blood & Tissue kit. Patients had chronic HBV infection and were treatment-naive at sampling. Around 4 milliliters of peripheral blood were collected into K2EDTA tubes before surgery. The junction shows trimming of 7 bases on V and 1 base on J, plus 5 bases between the germline ends. The CDR3 numbers 12 residues from cysteine through phenylalanine. The entry retains the CDR3 DNA only, 36 bases that are in frame from base 1. A constant-region primer and ProtoScript II reverse transcriptase were used to reverse-transcribe TCRbeta-specific cDNA from around 530 ng total RNA. Three nested multiplex PCR rounds, following a slightly modified ARM-PCR procedure, were used to build the TCRbeta libraries. Each of the first two PCR rounds ran for roughly 9 cycles using multiplex TRBV1-TRBV30 forward primers together with a Cbeta reverse primer. A final 25-cycle PCR with Deep VentR polymerase added sample barcodes and Illumina adapters. Before sequencing, amplicons between 200 and 500 bp were purified from gel using a QIAquick gel extraction kit. An Illumina HiSeq 2500 was used to sequence the TCRbeta amplicons, generating 250-bp paired-end reads. The paper's processing steps were these. To recover full CDR3 sequences, reads were quality-trimmed using Trimmomatic v0.33 and paired reads were then merged using FLASH v1.2.11. MiGEC v1.2.1b assigned V, D and J germline segments to the rearranged TCRbeta sequences. Clonotype statistics and Shannon-Wiener diversity indices were calculated with VDJtools v1.0.0. Except for diversity analysis, only the 250 most abundant clonotypes of each sample were used in subsequent analyses to reduce sampling bias. The public reads were reprocessed in TCRdb via fastp at Q25 and MiXCR, keeping in-frame beta chains. Each entry merges the rows of one CDR3 protein and shows their most common DNA and genes. The V and J calls were not made by the authors but by TCRdb's processing. Recorded for this sample are about 320,000 distinct CDR3 sequences; around three fifths of them occurred a single time. The ten largest clonotypes hold about 9.4% of the sample.

This entry comes from a study of tumor-infiltrating lymphocytes in primary liver carcinoma (dated by TCRdb to the late 2010s). Background on the whole study: Between November 2015 and March 2016, a handful of patients in China with histopathologically diagnosed primary liver carcinoma had surgical resection. The five patients had tumors staged T1-T3 N0M0, with maximum diameters ranging from about 4.2 to 10 cm. TCRbeta repertoire sequencing covered 35 specimens from 5 patients: 25 tumor regions, 5 adjacent noncancerous liver tissues and 5 peripheral blood samples. Repertoires from technical replicates were highly reproducible, with mean shared-clone rates approximately 0.88 and correlation coefficients above 0.95. Roughly 3.65 to 8 million productive TCRbeta reads were obtained per sample, and no significant difference in read depth was found between tissue types. The five patients, three men and two women aged 30 to 69 years, had hepatocellular carcinoma (four) or combined HCC and intrahepatic cholangiocarcinoma (one). The study combined TCRbeta repertoire sequencing, expression microarrays and whole-exome sequencing across five regions of each liver tumor, with adjacent normal tissue and blood.

General conclusions and limits of the study: Repertoire overlap was found to be higher between tumor regions (mean approximately 35%) than between tumor-adjacent (around 17%) or tumor-blood (14%) pairs, consistent with antigen-driven expansion. Only four or five patients were included in the study, and the authors note that the findings should be validated in a larger study. Since the samples were bulk and unsorted, there was no way to compare CD4+ and CD8+ T cell repertoires. The top 250 clones made up a significantly larger repertoire fraction in tumors than in blood (p = 0.039). Only the TCR beta chain was sequenced, which likely underestimates true repertoire diversity because unpaired alpha chains were not captured.

Specimen: peripheral blood. This sequence uses TRBV12-3 or TRBV12-4 and TRBJ2-4; no confident D gene assignment can be made. This TCR derives from a man aged 35-49 years with primary liver carcinoma and hepatitis B virus infection. The DNA sequence reads TGTGCCAGCACTGGGGCCAAAAACATTCAGTACTTC. Protein translation: CASTGAKNIQYF.